One TCR beta chain is described in this entry. Its antigen is not identified. Only in-frame clones appear in the TCRdb table, and some are missing; sequencing was by immunoSEQ multiplex PCR. The sample lists about 100,000 clones; roughly 84% were seen once. This record comes from a study of graft-versus-host responses after intestinal transplantation. V lost 7 bases and J lost 5; bases outside the gene matches: 10. Germline CDR1 is WSHSY and CDR2 is SAAADI. The CDR3 is made up of 15 amino acids. The chain uses TRBV10-2 and TRBJ2-4, with TRBD1 matching over 8 bases. The sequence derives from a human donor who was the organ donor for an intestinal transplant. The source material was unstimulated CD4+ T cells sorted from spleen or lymph node cells, sampled before transplant. The CDR3 bases are TGCGCCAGCACCCCGGGACAGGCTTATCAAAACATTCAGTACTTC. Protein: CASTPGQAYQNIQYF.